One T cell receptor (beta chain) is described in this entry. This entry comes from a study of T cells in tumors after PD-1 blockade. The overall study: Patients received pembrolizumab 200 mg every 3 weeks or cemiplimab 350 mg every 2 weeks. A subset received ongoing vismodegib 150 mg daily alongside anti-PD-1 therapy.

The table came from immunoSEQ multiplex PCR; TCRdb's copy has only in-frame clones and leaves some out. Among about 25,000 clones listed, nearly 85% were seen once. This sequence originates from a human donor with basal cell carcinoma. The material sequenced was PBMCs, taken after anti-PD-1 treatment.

For the CDR3, the DNA is TGTGCCAGTAGTGCGGGACCGGGACAGAACTATGGCTACACCTTC. It yields the protein CASSAGPGQNYGYTF. The chain combines TRBV19 with TRBJ1-2; 7 nucleotides agree with TRBD1. J gave up 2 bases and V 5 bases, and 8 bases lay outside the gene matches. The CDR3 runs to 15 residues. In germline, CDR1 is LNHDA, CDR2 SQIVND (reference sequence).